Below are 6 T cell receptor beta chains sequenced from a single sample in a study of shared clonotypes between healthy human individuals. The protocol was immunoSEQ multiplex PCR, while the TCRdb copy is restricted to in-frame clones and leaves out a portion. The data show 490,000 or so clones, 60% to 85% seen once. What was sequenced was PBMCs. These receptors were obtained from a woman aged 40 to 50 in good health. Some clones in this sample may be carry-over from other donors' samples.

The rearrangement uses TRBV19 and TRBJ2-1; TRBD2 agrees at 11 bases. The CDR3 is made up of 18 amino acids. Germline lookup yields CDR1 LNHDA and CDR2 SQIVND (reference sequence). The V and J ends lost 5 bases and 5 bases, in that order; junction bases with no gene match: 14. The CDR3 sequence: CASSPGLAGGRRDNEQFF. The CDR3 DNA follows: TGTGCCAGTAGTCCCGGACTAGCGGGCGGCCGGCGGGACAATGAGCAGTTCTTC.

As concerns this clone: Just one base apart from a much larger clone, this may be a read error. The gene calls are TRBV4-3 and TRBJ2-7; 10 bases map to TRBD1. The CDR3 loop spans 17 amino acids. Germline V gene data show CDR1 as LGHNA and CDR2 as YSLEER. Germline trimming cut 4 bases from V and 6 bases from J; bases unmatched to any gene: 15. The CDR3 sequence: CASSPSSGTGADSEQYF. CDR3 nucleotides: TGCGCCAGCAGCCCGAGTTCCGGGACAGGGGCGGATTCCGAGCAGTACTTC.

This clone was found a few times. The CDR3, as DNA: TGTGCCAGCAGGGGCGGACAGGGGACCTATGGCTACACCTTC. Translating it yields CASRGGQGTYGYTF. This sequence joins TRBV28 and TRBJ1-2, with 9 bases matching TRBD1. The CDR3 length is 14 residues. Germline CDR1 reads MDHEN; CDR2 reads SYDVKM. With V trimmed by 6 bases and J by 4 bases, 6 bases remained unmatched.

The rearrangement uses TRBV5-6 and TRBJ1-3; no reliable D call. CDR3 length: 16 residues. Germline V CDR1 and CDR2: SGHDT, YYEEEE. Deletions cut 2 bases from V and 4 bases from J, with 16 bases between. CDR3 coding DNA: TGTGCCAGCAGCTTCCCCGAGGGAGAGCTAGGAAACACCATATATTTT. Amino acid sequence: CASSFPEGELGNTIYF.

In its sample, this clone was seen once. The chain carries TRBV6-4 and TRBJ2-7; TRBD1 might be the D (6 bases). The V gene's germline CDR1 is MRHNA and CDR2 SNTAGT. The CDR3 is 14 amino acids. V was trimmed by 0 bases and J by 6 bases, leaving 12 bases between them. The CDR3: CASSDSGGRGEQYF. DNA of the CDR3: TGTGCCAGCAGTGACTCAGGGGGTCGGGGCGAGCAGTACTTC.

The V and J genes are TRBV19 and TRBJ2-7, with a possible D match to TRBD1 (6 bases). The CDR3 is 13 amino acids. Germline V gene data show CDR1 as LNHDA and CDR2 as SQIVND (reference sequence). The ends were cut back, 4 bases at V and 2 bases at J, with 9 bases in the middle. The CDR3 sequence is CASSSQGPYEQYF. The CDR3 DNA is TGTGCCAGTAGTAGCCAGGGGCCCTACGAGCAGTACTTC.